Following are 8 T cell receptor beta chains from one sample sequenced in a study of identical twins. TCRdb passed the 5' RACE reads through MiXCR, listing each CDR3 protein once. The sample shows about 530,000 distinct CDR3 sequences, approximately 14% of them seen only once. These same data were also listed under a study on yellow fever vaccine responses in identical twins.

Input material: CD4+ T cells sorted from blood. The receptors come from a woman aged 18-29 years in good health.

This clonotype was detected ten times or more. In DNA, the CDR3 is TGCGCCAGCAGCTTGGCGGGACAGGCGAACACCGGGGAGCTGTTTTTT. Translated: CASSLAGQANTGELFF. The gene calls are TRBV5-1 and TRBJ2-2, with TRBD1 matching over 8 bases. Germline trimming cut 0 bases from V and 0 bases from J; bases unmatched to any gene: 1. This CDR3 has 16 amino acids. Germline assignment: CDR1 SGHRS and CDR2 YFSETQ.

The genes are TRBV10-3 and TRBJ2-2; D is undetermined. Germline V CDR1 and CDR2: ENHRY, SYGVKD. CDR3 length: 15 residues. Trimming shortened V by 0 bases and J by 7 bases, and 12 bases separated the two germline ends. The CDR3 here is CAISESDRTDGELFF. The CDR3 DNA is TGTGCCATCAGTGAGTCCGACCGAACAGACGGGGAGCTGTTTTTT.

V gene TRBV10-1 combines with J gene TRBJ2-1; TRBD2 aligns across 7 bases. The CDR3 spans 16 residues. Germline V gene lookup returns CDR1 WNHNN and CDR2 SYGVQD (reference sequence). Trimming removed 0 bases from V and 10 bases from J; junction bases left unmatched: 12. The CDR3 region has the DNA TGCGCCAGCAGTGAGTCACTACACAGCGGGACCGCGGAGCAGTTCTTC. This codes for CASSESLHSGTAEQFF.

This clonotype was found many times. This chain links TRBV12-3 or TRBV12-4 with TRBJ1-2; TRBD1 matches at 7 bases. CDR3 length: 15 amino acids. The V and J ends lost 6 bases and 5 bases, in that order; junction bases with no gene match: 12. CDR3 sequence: CASSQKTGTVYGYTF. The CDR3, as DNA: TGTGCCAGCAGCCAAAAGACCGGGACAGTGTATGGCTACACCTTC.

The CDR3 reads CASSPRQGETDTQYF. The CDR3 DNA is TGTGCCAGCTCACCAAGACAGGGGGAGACAGATACGCAGTATTTT. The chain is built from TRBV18 and TRBJ2-3, with 9 bases aligning to TRBD1. From germline, CDR1 is KGHSH and CDR2 LQKENI. Germline trimming cut 2 bases from V and 3 bases from J; bases unmatched to any gene: 3. This CDR3 region has 15 residues.

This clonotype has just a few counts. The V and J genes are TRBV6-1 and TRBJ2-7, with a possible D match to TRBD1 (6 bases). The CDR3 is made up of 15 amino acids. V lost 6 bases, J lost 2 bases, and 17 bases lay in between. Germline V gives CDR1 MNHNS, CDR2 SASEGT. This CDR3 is CASSPLLGGAYEQYV. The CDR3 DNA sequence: TGTGCCAGCAGCCCCCTTCTAGGGGGAGCCTACGAGCAGTACGTC.

CDR3 region: CASSPRGGSRLDPSTDTQYF. The CDR3 region has the DNA TGTGCCAGCAGCCCCCGCGGGGGGAGTCGCCTTGATCCTAGCACAGATACGCAGTATTTT. V usage is TRBV9 and J usage is TRBJ2-3; 8 bases fit TRBD2. The germline V gene has CDR1 SGDLS and CDR2 YYNGEE. J was trimmed by 0 bases and V by 4 bases; bases with no gene match: 19. This CDR3 comprises 20 residues.

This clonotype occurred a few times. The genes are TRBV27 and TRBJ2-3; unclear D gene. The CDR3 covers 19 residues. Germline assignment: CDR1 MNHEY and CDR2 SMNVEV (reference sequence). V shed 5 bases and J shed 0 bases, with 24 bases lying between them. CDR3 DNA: TGTGCCAGCAGTCCCCGCCCTTGGGTAGCAATGGCAAGCACAGATACGCAGTATTTT. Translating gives CASSPRPWVAMASTDTQYF.